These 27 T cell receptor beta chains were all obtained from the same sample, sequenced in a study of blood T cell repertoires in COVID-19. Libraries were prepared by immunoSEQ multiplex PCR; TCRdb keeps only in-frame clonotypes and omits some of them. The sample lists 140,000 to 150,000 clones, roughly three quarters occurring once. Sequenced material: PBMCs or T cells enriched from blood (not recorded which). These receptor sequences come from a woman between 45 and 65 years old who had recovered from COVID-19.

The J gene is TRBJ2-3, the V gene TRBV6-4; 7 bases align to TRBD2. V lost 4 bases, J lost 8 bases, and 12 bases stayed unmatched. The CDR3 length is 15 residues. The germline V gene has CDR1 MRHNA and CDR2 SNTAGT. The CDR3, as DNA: TGTGCCAGCAGTGCGAGGGGAGGGGAGGTCGGTACGCAGTATTTT. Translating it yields CASSARGGEVGTQYF.

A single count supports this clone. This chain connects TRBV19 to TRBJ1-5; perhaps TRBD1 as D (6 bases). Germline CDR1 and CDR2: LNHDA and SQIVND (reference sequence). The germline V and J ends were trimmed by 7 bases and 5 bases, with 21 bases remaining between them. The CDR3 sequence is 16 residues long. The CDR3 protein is CASIEAGARGYQPQHF. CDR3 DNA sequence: TGTGCCAGTATTGAGGCGGGGGCCAGGGGCTATCAGCCCCAGCATTTT.

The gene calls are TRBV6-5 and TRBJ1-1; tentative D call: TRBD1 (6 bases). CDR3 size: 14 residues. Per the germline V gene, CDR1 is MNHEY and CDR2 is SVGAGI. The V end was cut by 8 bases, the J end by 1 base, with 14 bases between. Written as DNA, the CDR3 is TGTGCCAGCCAACAGGGTCCTCAGAACACTGAAGCTTTCTTT. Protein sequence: CASQQGPQNTEAFF.

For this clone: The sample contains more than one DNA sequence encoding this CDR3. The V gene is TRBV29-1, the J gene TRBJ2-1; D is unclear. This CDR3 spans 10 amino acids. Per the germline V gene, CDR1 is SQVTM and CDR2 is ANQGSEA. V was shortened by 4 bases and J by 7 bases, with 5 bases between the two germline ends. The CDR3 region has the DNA TGCAGCGTTGCCAGGAATGAGCAGTTCTTC. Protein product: CSVARNEQFF.

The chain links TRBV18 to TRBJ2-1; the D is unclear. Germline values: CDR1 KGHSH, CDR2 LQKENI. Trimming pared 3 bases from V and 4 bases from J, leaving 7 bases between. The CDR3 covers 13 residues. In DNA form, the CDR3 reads TGTGCCAGCTCACCGGCCTTGTACAATGAGCAGTTCTTC. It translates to CASSPALYNEQFF.

The CDR3 bases are TGTGCCAGCAGTTTATCCCCGGTTGGAAACACCATATATTTT. Encoded protein: CASSLSPVGNTIYF. The chain employs TRBV28 and TRBJ1-3; D unresolved. The CDR3 extends over 14 amino acids. Trimming removed 1 base at V and 3 bases at J, with 7 bases between. Germline CDR1 is MDHEN and CDR2 is SYDVKM.

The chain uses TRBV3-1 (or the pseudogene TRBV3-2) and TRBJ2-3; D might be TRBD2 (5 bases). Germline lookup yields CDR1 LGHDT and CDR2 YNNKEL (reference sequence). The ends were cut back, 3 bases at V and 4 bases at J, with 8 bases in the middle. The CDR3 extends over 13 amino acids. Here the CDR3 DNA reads TGTGCCAGCAGCCAGCAGAGGGCAGATACGCAGTATTTT. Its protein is CASSQQRADTQYF.

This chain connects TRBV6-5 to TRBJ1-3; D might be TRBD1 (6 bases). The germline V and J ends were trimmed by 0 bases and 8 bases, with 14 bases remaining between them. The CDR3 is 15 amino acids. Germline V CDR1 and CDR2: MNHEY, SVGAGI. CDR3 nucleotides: TGTGCCAGCAGTTACTCGCAGGGGATGAATCACACCATATATTTT. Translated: CASSYSQGMNHTIYF.

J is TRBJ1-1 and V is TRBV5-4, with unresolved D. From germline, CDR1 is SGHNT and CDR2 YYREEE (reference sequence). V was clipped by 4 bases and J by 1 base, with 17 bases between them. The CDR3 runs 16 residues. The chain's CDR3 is CASSRLTGNRNTEAFF. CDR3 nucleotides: TGTGCCAGCAGCCGACTTACGGGGAATAGGAACACTGAAGCTTTCTTT.

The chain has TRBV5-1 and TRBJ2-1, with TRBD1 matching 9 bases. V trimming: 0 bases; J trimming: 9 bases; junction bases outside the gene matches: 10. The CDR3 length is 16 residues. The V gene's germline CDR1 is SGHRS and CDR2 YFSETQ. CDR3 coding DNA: TGCGCCAGCAGCTTGGCCACAGGGGGCGGGTTCGGTGAGCAGTTCTTC. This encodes CASSLATGGGFGEQFF.

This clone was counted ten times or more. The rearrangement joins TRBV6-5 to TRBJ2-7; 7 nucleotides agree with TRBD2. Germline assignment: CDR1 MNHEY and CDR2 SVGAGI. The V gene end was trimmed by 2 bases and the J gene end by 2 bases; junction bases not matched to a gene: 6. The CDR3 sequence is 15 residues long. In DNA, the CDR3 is TGTGCCAGCAGTTACCAGGGCGGACTAGCCTACGAGCAGTACTTC. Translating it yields CASSYQGGLAYEQYF.

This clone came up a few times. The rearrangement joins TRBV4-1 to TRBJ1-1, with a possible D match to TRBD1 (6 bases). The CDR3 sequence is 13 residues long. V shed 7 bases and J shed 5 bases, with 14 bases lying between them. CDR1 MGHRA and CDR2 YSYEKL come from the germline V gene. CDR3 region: CASKKRGSTEAFF. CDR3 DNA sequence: TGCGCCAGCAAAAAAAGGGGGAGTACTGAAGCTTTCTTT.

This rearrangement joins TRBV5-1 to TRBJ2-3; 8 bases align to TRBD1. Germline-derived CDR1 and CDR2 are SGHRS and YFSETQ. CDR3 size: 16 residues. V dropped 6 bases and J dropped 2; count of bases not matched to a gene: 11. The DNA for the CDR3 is TGCGCCAGCACCCCGCCAGGGGGCAGGGTCACAGATACGCAGTATTTT. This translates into CASTPPGGRVTDTQYF.

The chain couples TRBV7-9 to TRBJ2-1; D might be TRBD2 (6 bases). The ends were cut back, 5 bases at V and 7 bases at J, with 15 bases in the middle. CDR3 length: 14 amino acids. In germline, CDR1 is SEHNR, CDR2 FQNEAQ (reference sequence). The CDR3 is CASSLRDSGNEQFF. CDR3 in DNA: TGTGCCAGCAGCCTCCGGGACTCGGGAAATGAGCAGTTCTTC. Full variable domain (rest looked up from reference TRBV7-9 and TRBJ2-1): DTGVSQNPRHKITKRGQNVTFRCDPISEHNRLYWYRQTLGQGPEFLTYFQNEAQLEKSRLLSDRFSAERPKGSFSTLEIQRTEQGDSAMYLCASSLRDSGNEQFFGPGTRLTVL.

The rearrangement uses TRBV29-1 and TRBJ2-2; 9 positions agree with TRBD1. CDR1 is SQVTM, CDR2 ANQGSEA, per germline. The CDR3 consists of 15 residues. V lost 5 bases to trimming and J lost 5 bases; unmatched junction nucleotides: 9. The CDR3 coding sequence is TGCAGCGTTCTTGATGGGACAGGGTGGACCGGGGAGCTGTTTTTT. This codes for CSVLDGTGWTGELFF.

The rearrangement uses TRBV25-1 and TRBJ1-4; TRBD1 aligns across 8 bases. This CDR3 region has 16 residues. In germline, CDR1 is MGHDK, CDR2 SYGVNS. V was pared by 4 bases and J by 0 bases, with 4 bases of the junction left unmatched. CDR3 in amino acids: CASSGTGTATNEKLFF. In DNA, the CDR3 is TGTGCCAGCAGTGGGACAGGGACCGCAACTAATGAAAAACTGTTTTTT.

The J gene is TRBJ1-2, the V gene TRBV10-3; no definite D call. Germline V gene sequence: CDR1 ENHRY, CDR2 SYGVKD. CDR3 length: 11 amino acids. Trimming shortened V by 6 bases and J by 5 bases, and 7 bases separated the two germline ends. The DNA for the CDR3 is TGTGCCATCAGGGGAGAGTATGGCTACACCTTC. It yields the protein CAIRGEYGYTF.

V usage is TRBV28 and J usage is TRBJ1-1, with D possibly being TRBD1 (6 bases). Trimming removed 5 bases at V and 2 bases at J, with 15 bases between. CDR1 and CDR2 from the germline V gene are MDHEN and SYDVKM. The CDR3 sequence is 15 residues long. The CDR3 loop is CASSEIQGYNTEAFF. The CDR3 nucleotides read TGTGCCAGCAGTGAAATACAGGGTTACAACACTGAAGCTTTCTTT.

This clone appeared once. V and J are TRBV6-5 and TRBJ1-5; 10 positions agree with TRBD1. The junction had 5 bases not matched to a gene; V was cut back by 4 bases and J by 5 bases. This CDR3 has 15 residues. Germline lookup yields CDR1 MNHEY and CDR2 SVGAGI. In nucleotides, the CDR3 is TGTGCCAGCAGTTTAGTCGGGACAGGGGATCAGCCCCAGCATTTT. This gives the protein CASSLVGTGDQPQHF.

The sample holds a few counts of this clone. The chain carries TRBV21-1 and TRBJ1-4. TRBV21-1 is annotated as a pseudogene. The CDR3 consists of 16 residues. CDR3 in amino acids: CASSPPGGGPNEKLFF. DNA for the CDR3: TGTGCCAGCAGTCCCCCTGGGGGGGGGCCCAATGAAAAACTGTTTTTT.

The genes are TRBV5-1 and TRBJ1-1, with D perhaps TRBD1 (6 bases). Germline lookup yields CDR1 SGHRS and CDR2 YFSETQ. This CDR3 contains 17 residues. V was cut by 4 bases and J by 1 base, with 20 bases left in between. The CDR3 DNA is TGCGCCAGCAGCCCCCTCGGGTACGTAGGGGGGAACACTGAAGCTTTCTTT. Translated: CASSPLGYVGGNTEAFF.

CDR3 nucleotide sequence: TGTGCCACCAGCAGAGATCCTCCAGGGCTTTACTCGAACACCGGGGAGCTGTTTTTT. Protein: CATSRDPPGLYSNTGELFF. This chain connects TRBV15 to TRBJ2-2; tentatively, D is TRBD1 (5 bases). V shed 0 bases and J shed 0 bases, with 17 bases lying between them. The CDR3 length is 19 residues. In germline, CDR1 is LNHNV, CDR2 YYDKDF (reference sequence).

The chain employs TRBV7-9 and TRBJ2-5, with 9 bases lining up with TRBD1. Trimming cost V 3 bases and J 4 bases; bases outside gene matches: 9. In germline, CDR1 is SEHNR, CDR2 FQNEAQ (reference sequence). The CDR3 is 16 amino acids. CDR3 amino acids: CASSFTGGSSRETQYF. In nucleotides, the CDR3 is TGTGCCAGCAGCTTCACAGGGGGCTCGTCTCGAGAGACCCAGTACTTC. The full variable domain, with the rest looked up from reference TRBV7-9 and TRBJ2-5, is DTGVSQNPRHKITKRGQNVTFRCDPISEHNRLYWYRQTLGQGPEFLTYFQNEAQLEKSRLLSDRFSAERPKGSFSTLEIQRTEQGDSAMYLCASSFTGGSSRETQYFGPGTRLLVL.

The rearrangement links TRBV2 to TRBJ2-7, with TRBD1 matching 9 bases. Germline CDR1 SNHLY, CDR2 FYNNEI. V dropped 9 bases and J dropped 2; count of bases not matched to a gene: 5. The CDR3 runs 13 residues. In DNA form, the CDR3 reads TGTGCCAGTGGGGACAGGGTCACCTACGAGCAGTACTTC. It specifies CASGDRVTYEQYF.

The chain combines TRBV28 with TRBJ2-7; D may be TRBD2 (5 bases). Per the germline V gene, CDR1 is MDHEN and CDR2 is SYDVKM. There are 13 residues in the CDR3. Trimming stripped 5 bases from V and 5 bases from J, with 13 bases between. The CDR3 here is CASSPSGGDEQYV. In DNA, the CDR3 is TGTGCCAGCAGTCCCTCAGGAGGAGACGAGCAGTACGTC.

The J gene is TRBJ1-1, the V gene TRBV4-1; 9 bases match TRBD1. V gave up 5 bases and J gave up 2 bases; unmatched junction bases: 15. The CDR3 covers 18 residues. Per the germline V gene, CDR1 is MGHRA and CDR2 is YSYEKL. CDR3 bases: TGCGCCAGCAGCTTCCAGTACCGGGACAGGGTTATTAACACTGAAGCTTTCTTT. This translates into CASSFQYRDRVINTEAFF.

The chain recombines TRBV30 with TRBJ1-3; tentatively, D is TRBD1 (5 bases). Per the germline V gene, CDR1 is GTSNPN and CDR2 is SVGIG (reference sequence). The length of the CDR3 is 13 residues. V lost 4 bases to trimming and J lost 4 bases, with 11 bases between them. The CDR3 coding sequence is TGTGCCTGGACGCAGGGATTCGGAAACACCATATATTTT. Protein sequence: CAWTQGFGNTIYF.